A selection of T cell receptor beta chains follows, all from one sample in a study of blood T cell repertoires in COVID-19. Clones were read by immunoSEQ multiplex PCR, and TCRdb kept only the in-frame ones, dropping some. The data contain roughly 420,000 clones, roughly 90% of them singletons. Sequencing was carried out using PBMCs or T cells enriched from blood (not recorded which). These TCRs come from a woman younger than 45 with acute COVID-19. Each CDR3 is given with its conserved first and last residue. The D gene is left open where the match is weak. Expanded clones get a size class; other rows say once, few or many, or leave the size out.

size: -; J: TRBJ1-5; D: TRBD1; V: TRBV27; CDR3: CASSPFADRGFQPQHF; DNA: TGTGCCAGCAGTCCGTTCGCCGACAGGGGGTTTCAGCCCCAGCATTTT
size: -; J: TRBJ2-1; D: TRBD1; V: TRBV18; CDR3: CASSPGQGLQSEQFF; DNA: TGTGCCAGCTCCCCCGGACAGGGGTTACAATCTGAGCAGTTCTTC
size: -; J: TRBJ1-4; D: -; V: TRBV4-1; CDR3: CASSHPIVSGINEKLFF; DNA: TGCGCCAGCAGCCATCCTATTGTCTCAGGGATAAATGAAAAACTGTTTTTT
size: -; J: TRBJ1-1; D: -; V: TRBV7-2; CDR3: CASSLQENTEAFF; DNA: TGTGCCAGCAGCTTGCAGGAGAACACTGAAGCTTTCTTT
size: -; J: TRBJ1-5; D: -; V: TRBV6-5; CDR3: CASSYSGQSSNQPQHF; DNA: TGTGCCAGCAGTTACTCAGGACAGAGTAGCAATCAGCCCCAGCATTTT
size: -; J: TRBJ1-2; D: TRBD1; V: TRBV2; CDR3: CASSPPGTGGRNGYTF; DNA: TGTGCCAGCAGCCCCCCCGGGACAGGGGGCAGGAATGGCTACACCTTC
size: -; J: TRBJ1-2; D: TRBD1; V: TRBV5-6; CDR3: CASRYGQAGYTF; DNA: TGTGCCAGCAGATACGGACAGGCCGGCTACACCTTC
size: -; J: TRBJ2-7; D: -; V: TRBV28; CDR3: CASRTVGNNYEQYF; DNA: TGTGCCAGCAGAACCGTCGGGAATAACTACGAGCAGTACTTC
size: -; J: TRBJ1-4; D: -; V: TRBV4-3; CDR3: CASSHPGEKLFF; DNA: TGCGCCAGCAGCCACCCGGGAGAAAAACTGTTTTTT
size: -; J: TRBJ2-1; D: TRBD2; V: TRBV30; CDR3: CAWTPDWGGQFF; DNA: TGTGCCTGGACCCCAGATTGGGGGGGGCAGTTCTTC
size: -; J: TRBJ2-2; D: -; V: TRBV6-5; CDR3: CASSYFRANTGELFF; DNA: TGTGCCAGCAGTTACTTCAGGGCGAACACCGGGGAGCTGTTTTTT
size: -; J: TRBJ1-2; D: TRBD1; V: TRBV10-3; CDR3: CAISAARGLYGYTF; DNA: TGTGCCATCAGTGCGGCCAGGGGGCTCTATGGCTACACCTTC
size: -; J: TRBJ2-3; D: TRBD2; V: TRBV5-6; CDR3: CASSLVSGLSTDTQYF; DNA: TGTGCCAGCAGCTTGGTTAGCGGGCTGAGCACAGATACGCAGTATTTT
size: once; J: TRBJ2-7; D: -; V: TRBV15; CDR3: CATSRDGSGLRSSYEQYF; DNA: TGTGCCACCAGCAGAGATGGGTCGGGACTCAGAAGCTCCTACGAGCAGTACTTC
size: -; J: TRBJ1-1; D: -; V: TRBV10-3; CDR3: CASKGRVTEAFF; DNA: TGTGCCTCAAAGGGGCGTGTTACTGAAGCTTTCTTT
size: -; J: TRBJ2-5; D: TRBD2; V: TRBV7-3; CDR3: CASSLLGGSGFYLGETQYF; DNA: TGTGCCAGCAGCTTGTTGGGTGGTAGCGGGTTTTATCTCGGGGAGACCCAGTACTTC
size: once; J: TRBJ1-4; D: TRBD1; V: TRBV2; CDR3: CASSGRQGTNEKLFF; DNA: TGTGCCAGCAGTGGGAGACAGGGGACTAATGAAAAACTGTTTTTT
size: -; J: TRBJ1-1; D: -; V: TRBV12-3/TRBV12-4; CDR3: CASSLPGTEAFF; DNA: TGTGCCAGCAGTTTACCGGGGACTGAAGCTTTCTTT
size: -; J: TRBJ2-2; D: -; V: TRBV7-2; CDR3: CASSARGVETGELFF; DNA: TGTGCCAGCAGCGCCCGCGGGGTAGAGACCGGGGAGCTGTTTTTT
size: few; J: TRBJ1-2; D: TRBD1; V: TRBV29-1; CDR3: CSVEWDRGRVGYTF; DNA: TGCAGCGTTGAATGGGACAGGGGGCGCGTTGGCTACACCTTC
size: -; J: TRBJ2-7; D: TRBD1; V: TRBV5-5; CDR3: CASSYRTGANEQYF; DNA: TGTGCCAGCAGCTACCGGACAGGGGCGAACGAGCAGTACTTC
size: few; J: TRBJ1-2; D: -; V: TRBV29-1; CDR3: CSVLIRQGGGYTF; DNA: TGCAGCGTTCTAATAAGGCAGGGAGGTGGCTACACCTTC
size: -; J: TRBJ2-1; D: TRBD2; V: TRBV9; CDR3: CASSVDRGGTYNEQFF; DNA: TGTGCCAGCAGCGTAGACCGCGGGGGGACCTACAATGAGCAGTTCTTC
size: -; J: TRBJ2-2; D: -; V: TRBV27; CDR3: CASSLSGQGLGGELFF; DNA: TGTGCCAGCAGTTTATCGGGGCAGGGGCTAGGCGGGGAGCTGTTTTTT
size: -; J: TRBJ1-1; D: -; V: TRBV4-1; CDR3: CASSQVGHTVTEAFF; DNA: TGCGCCAGCAGCCAAGTGGGACACACAGTCACTGAAGCTTTCTTT
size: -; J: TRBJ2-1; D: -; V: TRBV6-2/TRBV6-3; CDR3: CASSYSPVGDYNEQFF; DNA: TGTGCCAGCAGTTACTCACCCGTAGGGGACTACAATGAGCAGTTCTTC
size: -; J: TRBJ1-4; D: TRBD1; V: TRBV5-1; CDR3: CASSLSEGARGNEKLFF; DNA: TGCGCCAGCAGCTTAAGTGAGGGGGCTCGGGGTAATGAAAAACTGTTTTTT
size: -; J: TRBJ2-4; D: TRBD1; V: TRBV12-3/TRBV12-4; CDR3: CASRPTGINIQYF; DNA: TGTGCCAGCAGACCGACAGGGATAAACATTCAGTACTTC
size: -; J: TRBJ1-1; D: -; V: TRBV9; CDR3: CASSVDGEWALGAFF; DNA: TGTGCCAGCAGCGTTGATGGGGAGTGGGCACTTGGGGCTTTCTTT